Listed below are T cell receptor beta chains from one sample, sequenced in a study of cytomegalovirus exposure and HLA in healthy donors. Some clones are missing from TCRdb's copy, which holds only in-frame ones; the method was immunoSEQ multiplex PCR. Of about 61,000 clones listed, roughly 90% are singletons. The specimen was PBMCs. These receptors came from a man aged 25 to 40 in good health and CMV-seropositive. The CDR3 runs from the conserved cysteine through the conserved F or W. Fields, in order: D gene, V gene, clone size, J gene, CDR3 protein, CDR3 DNA. A D gene is named only where the DNA matches it firmly. Clone size appears in some rows only: once, few, many, or a class for an expanded clone.

TRBD1	TRBV6-5	.	TRBJ2-5	CASSYSGQGATQYF	TGTGCCAGCAGTTACTCCGGACAGGGAGCGACCCAGTACTTC
TRBD1	TRBV7-9	.	TRBJ1-1	CASSLERTGNTEAFF	TGTGCCAGCAGCTTAGAAAGGACAGGGAACACTGAAGCTTTCTTT
TRBD2	TRBV7-9	.	TRBJ2-7	CSSKREGSYEQYF	TGTTCCAGCAAGCGGGAGGGTAGCTACGAGCAGTACTTC
.	TRBV30	.	TRBJ1-5	CAWSVQDHQPQHF	TGTGCCTGGAGTGTTCAGGATCATCAGCCCCAGCATTTT
TRBD1	TRBV6-5	.	TRBJ1-1	CATYGTGREAFF	TGTGCCACATACGGGACAGGCCGTGAAGCTTTCTTT
TRBD1	TRBV14	.	TRBJ2-1	CASSPTGVDEQFF	TGTGCCAGCAGCCCCACAGGGGTCGATGAGCAGTTCTTC
.	TRBV9	once	TRBJ2-2	CASSVGNTGELFF	TGTGCCAGCAGCGTCGGGAACACCGGGGAGCTGTTTTTT
TRBD1	TRBV5-6	few	TRBJ1-2	CASSSTGTGNYGYTF	TGTGCCAGCAGCTCGACCGGGACAGGGAACTATGGCTACACCTTC
.	TRBV6-1	.	TRBJ2-2	CASSEGRVTGELFF	TGTGCCAGCAGTGAAGGCAGGGTCACCGGGGAGCTGTTTTTT
.	TRBV5-8	once	TRBJ2-3	CASSLEAGKDTQYF	TGTGCCAGCAGCTTGGAGGCCGGGAAGGATACGCAGTATTTT
.	TRBV11-3	.	TRBJ2-7	CASSPSRAGEQYF	TGTGCCAGCAGCCCCAGTAGGGCGGGCGAGCAGTACTTC
.	TRBV11-2	.	TRBJ1-3	CASSLGASSGNTIYF	TGTGCCAGCAGCTTAGGAGCTAGCTCTGGAAACACCATATATTTT
.	TRBV20-1	.	TRBJ2-2	CSAFLDGELFF	TGCAGTGCCTTCTTAGACGGGGAGCTGTTTTTT
.	TRBV12-2	once	TRBJ2-1	CASRLAGTGGLSGQFF	TGTGCAAGTCGCTTGGCCGGGACAGGGGGTCTCTCAGGGCAGTTCTTC
TRBD1	TRBV7-2	.	TRBJ1-1	CASSPRQGTEAFF	TGTGCCAGCAGCCCCCGACAGGGAACTGAAGCTTTCTTT
.	TRBV9	.	TRBJ1-1	CASSVEGDPGEGEAFF	TGTGCCAGCAGCGTAGAGGGGGATCCAGGGGAAGGTGAAGCTTTCTTT
.	TRBV2	.	TRBJ2-2	CASSAEGTNTGELFF	TGTGCCAGCAGTGCTGAGGGAACGAACACCGGGGAGCTGTTTTTT
.	TRBV6-6	.	TRBJ2-1	CASSPTERRSYNEQFF	TGTGCCAGCAGCCCAACGGAGCGGAGGAGCTACAATGAGCAGTTCTTC
TRBD2	TRBV5-1	.	TRBJ2-2	CASSKGLAGVVGELFF	TGCGCCAGCAGTAAAGGACTAGCGGGAGTAGTGGGGGAGCTGTTTTTT
.	TRBV6-5	.	TRBJ2-6	CASSLAAGANVLTF	TGTGCCAGCAGTCTAGCCGCCGGGGCCAACGTCCTGACTTTC
TRBD1	TRBV6-5	.	TRBJ2-7	CASSSGTGKYF	TGTGCCAGCAGTTCCGGGACAGGGAAGTACTTC
TRBD1	TRBV7-3	.	TRBJ2-4	CASSSGTGGGAKNIQYF	TGTGCCAGCAGCTCCGGGACAGGGGGAGGTGCCAAAAACATTCAGTACTTC
.	TRBV5-6	.	TRBJ1-6	CASTVLGGAGSYNSPLHF	TGTGCCAGCACCGTTCTGGGCGGGGCGGGCTCCTATAATTCACCCCTCCACTTT
.	TRBV25-1	.	TRBJ1-2	CASSPPGEGYGYTF	TGTGCCAGCAGCCCCCCGGGGGAGGGCTATGGCTACACCTTC
TRBD2	TRBV30	.	TRBJ2-7	CARSPSRLAGEGYEQYF	TGTGCCCGGAGCCCTTCGAGACTAGCGGGAGAGGGATACGAGCAGTACTTC
TRBD2	TRBV6-6	.	TRBJ2-1	CASSYGAGDRDEQFF	TGTGCCAGCAGTTACGGAGCGGGAGATCGCGATGAGCAGTTCTTC
TRBD2	TRBV7-9	.	TRBJ2-3	CASSLRSEGRAWADTQYF	TGTGCCAGCAGCTTACGCTCCGAAGGGAGGGCTTGGGCAGATACGCAGTATTTT
.	TRBV28	.	TRBJ2-7	CASRAHVPGDYEQYF	TGTGCCAGCAGAGCTCATGTCCCGGGGGATTACGAGCAGTACTTC
TRBD1	TRBV5-1	.	TRBJ1-2	CASSWAGQGNYGYTF	TGCGCCAGCAGCTGGGCGGGACAGGGTAACTATGGCTACACCTTC
TRBD1	TRBV4-3	.	TRBJ1-2	CASSQVGQGATNYGYTF	TGCGCCAGCAGCCAAGTGGGACAGGGGGCGACTAACTATGGCTACACCTTC
.	TRBV6-5	few	TRBJ1-2	CASSYFPGDYYGYTF	TGTGCCAGCAGTTACTTCCCCGGGGATTACTATGGCTACACCTTC
TRBD2	TRBV15	.	TRBJ2-2	CATSPLYAGEVPGELFF	TGTGCCACCAGCCCACTGTACGCGGGAGAAGTACCCGGGGAGCTGTTTTTT
TRBD1	TRBV6-6	few	TRBJ2-7	CASRPPGGSYEQYF	TGTGCCAGCAGGCCCCCAGGGGGCTCCTACGAGCAGTACTTC
.	TRBV27	.	TRBJ1-1	CASSPEPPAFF	TGTGCCAGCAGTCCAGAACCCCCGGCTTTCTTT
TRBD1	TRBV4-1	few	TRBJ2-2	CASSQNRGRGGELFF	TGCGCCAGCAGCCAAAACAGGGGGCGCGGCGGGGAGCTGTTTTTT
.	TRBV4-1	.	TRBJ1-1	CASSLQGRLNTEAFF	TGCGCCAGCAGCCTCCAGGGGCGGTTGAACACTGAAGCTTTCTTT
.	TRBV29-1	.	TRBJ2-1	CSVTGIKHNEQFF	TGCAGCGTTACAGGGATTAAACACAATGAGCAGTTCTTC
TRBD1	TRBV28	.	TRBJ1-4	CASSSRDREKNEKLFF	TGTGCCAGCAGTTCCCGGGACAGGGAAAAGAATGAAAAACTGTTTTTT
TRBD1	TRBV15	.	TRBJ2-7	CATSPGTGISEQYF	TGTGCCACCAGCCCCGGGACAGGGATTTCCGAGCAGTACTTC
.	TRBV6-6	.	TRBJ2-5	CASTPQGRTQYF	TGTGCCAGCACCCCCCAGGGGAGGACCCAGTACTTC
.	TRBV4-1	.	TRBJ1-2	CASSPGRGNYGYTF	TGCGCCAGCAGCCCGGGACGGGGGAACTATGGCTACACCTTC
TRBD2	TRBV4-1	.	TRBJ2-2	CASSRLPGLAGAGELFF	TGCGCCAGCAGCCGACTACCGGGACTAGCGGGAGCCGGGGAGCTGTTTTTT
.	TRBV21-1	.	TRBJ2-7	CASSKEVPGSGPYEQYF	TGTGCCAGCAGCAAAGAGGTCCCGGGTAGCGGGCCCTACGAGCAGTACTTC
TRBD2	TRBV28	.	TRBJ2-3	CASSSSAGGRTDTQYF	TGTGCCAGCAGTTCCTCTGCGGGAGGGAGGACAGATACGCAGTATTTT
.	TRBV5-4	.	TRBJ2-1	CASSNRVEQFF	TGTGCCAGCAGCAACAGGGTCGAGCAGTTCTTC
TRBD1	TRBV9	once	TRBJ1-1	CASSAPLGDRATEAFF	TGTGCCAGCAGCGCCCCGCTGGGGGACAGGGCTACTGAAGCTTTCTTT
TRBD1	TRBV4-2	.	TRBJ2-6	CASSSDTGAGANVLTF	TGTGCCAGCAGCTCCGACACAGGGGCTGGGGCCAACGTCCTGACTTTC
TRBD2	TRBV5-4	.	TRBJ2-1	CASSATGTSGYEQFF	TGTGCCAGCAGCGCCACCGGGACTAGCGGTTACGAGCAGTTCTTC
TRBD1	TRBV10-1	.	TRBJ2-2	CASSESIGDRSNTGELFF	TGCGCCAGCAGTGAGTCGATAGGGGACAGATCGAACACCGGGGAGCTGTTTTTT
.	TRBV11-2	.	TRBJ2-7	CASSSFTGFYEQYF	TGTGCCAGCAGCTCGTTTACGGGTTTCTACGAGCAGTACTTC
.	TRBV7-8	.	TRBJ2-7	CASSPERESTHEQYF	TGTGCCAGCAGCCCAGAAAGGGAGAGTACCCACGAGCAGTACTTC
.	TRBV4-1	.	TRBJ2-1	CASSLQGSSYNEQFF	TGCGCCAGCAGCCTTCAGGGTAGCTCCTACAATGAGCAGTTCTTC
.	TRBV7-9	.	TRBJ1-2	CASQPWTAYGYTF	TGTGCCAGTCAACCTTGGACAGCCTATGGCTACACCTTC